Described below is a single TCR beta chain sequence and its context. Its antigen is still unknown. Germline V lookup: CDR1 LNHDA, CDR2 SQIVND (reference sequence). The ends lost 6 bases at V and 7 bases at J; junction bases unmatched: 4. CDR3 length: 13 residues. The data belong to a study of T cells in tumors after PD-1 blockade. Looking at the study overall: Patients had no prior checkpoint blockade, systemic immunosuppressants, or anti-cancer therapy within 4 weeks. Either cemiplimab 350 mg every 2 weeks or pembrolizumab 200 mg every 3 weeks was given.

Template: tumor biopsy or peripheral blood genomic DNA, roughly 616-6,500 ng per sample. Study-level findings and limits: Peripheral recruitment is suggested, as some novel exhausted tumor clones were in pre-treatment blood.

TCRdb's table, derived via immunoSEQ multiplex PCR, lists solely in-frame clones and lacks some. The table includes fewer than 50,000 clones, 81% detected once. The receptor was isolated from a human donor with basal cell carcinoma. This material consisted of PBMCs, taken before anti-PD-1 treatment. The genes are TRBV19 and TRBJ1-1, with 11 nucleotides matching TRBD1. The CDR3 here is CASRDRGQGEAFF. The CDR3 coding sequence is TGTGCCAGTAGGGACAGGGGGCAGGGTGAAGCTTTCTTT. The whole variable domain, remainder taken from reference TRBV19 and TRBJ1-1, is DGGITQSPKYLFRKEGQNVTLSCEQNLNHDAMYWYRQDPGQGLRLIYYSQIVNDFQKGDIAEGYSVSREKKESFPLTVTSAQKNPTAFYLCASRDRGQGEAFFGQGTRLTVV.